The clone carrying this T cell receptor (beta chain) was counted many times. What it recognizes is unknown. The data were taken from a study of T cells in Graves' hyperthyroidism and ophthalmopathy. Study-wide points: Ophthalmopathy was predicted by the model a median of roughly 6.6 months ahead of onset. Among clonotypes expanded in thyroid above 0.001, most were also found in blood.

V lost 4 bases, J lost 1 base, and 6 bases stayed unmatched. The CDR3 runs 16 residues. Germline loops: CDR1 MNHEY, CDR2 SVGAGI. Diagnostic assessment was based on clinical symptoms, serum thyroxine and TRAb, thyroid ultrasound and orbital computed tomography. Authors of the study amplified TCR beta CDR3 regions from RNA transcripts. First-round RT-PCR targeting the TCR CDR3 was performed with the HTBI primer set. TCRdb itself ran the multiplex PCR reads through MiXCR, one entry per CDR3 protein. The sample consists of 360,000 or so distinct CDR3 sequences, about a sixth of them appearing once. V is TRBV6-5 and J is TRBJ1-3; 8 bases are shared with TRBD1. Specimen: blood. The TCR was taken from a woman in her 40s with Graves' ophthalmopathy. Here the CDR3 reads CASSFSGGASGNTIYF. The DNA of the CDR3 is TGTGCCAGCAGTTTTTCAGGGGGCGCTTCTGGAAACACCATATATTTT.